This T cell receptor (beta chain) was retrieved from a study of memory CD8 T cells in hepatitis C reinfection. About the research overall: Samples late or after reinfection came 12 to 24 weeks post-detection.

Germline values: CDR1 LGHNA, CDR2 YSLEER. The CDR3 has 15 amino acids. This clone was seen a single time. The junction departs from germline at one end; a sequencing error may be responsible. This sample includes further DNA sequences coding for the same CDR3. Measured with immunoSEQ multiplex PCR; TCRdb has only the in-frame clones, and not every one. The table includes 45,000 to 50,000 clones, 89% detected once. The time point was: late/post reinfection, 12 to 24 weeks after detection. The sorted cells went straight to TCR sequencing with no prior in vitro expansion. Two donors provided sorted CD3+ CD8+ CD45RO- naive CD8 T cells at all three reinfection time points.

This sequence was found in a man between 18 and 29 years old with hepatitis C virus infection. The material sequenced was naive CD8+ T cells sorted from blood. The gene calls are TRBV4-3 and TRBJ2-2; TRBD1 agrees at 8 bases. CDR3 region: CASSHYRGSTGELFF. The CDR3 DNA reads as TGCGCCAGCAGCCACTACAGGGGGAGCACCGGGGAGCTATTTTTT.